The rows below give T cell receptor beta chains drawn from one sample of a study of radiotherapy plus CTLA-4 blockade in lung cancer. Clones were read by immunoSEQ multiplex PCR, and TCRdb kept only the in-frame ones, dropping some. Here the sample spans about 88,000 clones, about two thirds being singletons. The sequencing used peripheral blood, collected from a patient treated with radiotherapy plus ipilimumab. These receptors came from a human donor with non-small cell lung cancer that progressed on radiotherapy plus ipilimumab. Both conserved end residues are part of each CDR3. Fields, in order: V gene, clone size, J gene, D gene, CDR3 protein, CDR3 DNA. The D gene is left open where the match is weak. Part of the rows lack a size; the others show once, few, many or a class for expanded clones.

TRBV5-1	once	TRBJ1-5	NA	CASSLGGSPNQPQHF	TGCGCCAGCAGCTTGGGGGGTAGCCCCAATCAGCCCCAGCATTTT
TRBV6-5	NA	TRBJ1-5	TRBD1	CASSRQGGSQPQHF	TGTGCCAGCAGTCGACAGGGAGGTAGTCAGCCCCAGCATTTT
TRBV5-8	once	TRBJ2-7	TRBD2	CASSFLAGSYEQYF	TGTGCCAGCAGCTTCCTAGCGGGTTCCTACGAGCAGTACTTC
TRBV7-9	NA	TRBJ1-1	NA	CASDGHGTEAFF	TGTGCCAGCGATGGCCACGGGACTGAAGCTTTCTTT
TRBV7-2	few	TRBJ2-1	TRBD1	CASSTDRGNEQFF	TGTGCCAGCAGCACCGACAGGGGCAATGAGCAGTTCTTC
TRBV11-3	NA	TRBJ2-7	TRBD1	CASSLVGQTYEQYF	TGTGCCAGCAGCTTAGTGGGACAGACCTACGAGCAGTACTTC
TRBV7-9	once	TRBJ2-3	NA	CASSLAGQGTDTQYF	TGTGCCAGCAGCTTAGCCGGGCAGGGTACAGATACGCAGTATTTT
TRBV2	NA	TRBJ1-4	NA	CASSKEGEKLFF	TGTGCCAGCAGTAAGGAGGGGGAAAAACTGTTTTTT
TRBV5-4	NA	TRBJ2-3	NA	CASSRKTDTDTQYF	TGTGCCAGCAGCCGTAAGACGGACACAGATACGCAGTATTTT
TRBV28	NA	TRBJ1-4	NA	CASSFATYHLRTNEKLFF	TGTGCCAGCAGTTTCGCGACCTATCACTTGAGGACTAATGAAAAACTGTTTTTT
TRBV11-3	NA	TRBJ2-2	NA	CASSLGLGSRTGELFF	TGTGCCAGCAGCTTAGGATTGGGGAGTCGCACCGGGGAGCTGTTTTTT
TRBV29-1	NA	TRBJ2-7	TRBD1	CSVEYPGQGLEQYF	TGCAGCGTTGAGTACCCGGGACAGGGCCTCGAGCAGTACTTC
TRBV27	NA	TRBJ2-7	NA	CASSLEAGTLKGEQYF	TGTGCCAGCAGTTTAGAGGCGGGGACATTGAAGGGCGAGCAGTACTTC